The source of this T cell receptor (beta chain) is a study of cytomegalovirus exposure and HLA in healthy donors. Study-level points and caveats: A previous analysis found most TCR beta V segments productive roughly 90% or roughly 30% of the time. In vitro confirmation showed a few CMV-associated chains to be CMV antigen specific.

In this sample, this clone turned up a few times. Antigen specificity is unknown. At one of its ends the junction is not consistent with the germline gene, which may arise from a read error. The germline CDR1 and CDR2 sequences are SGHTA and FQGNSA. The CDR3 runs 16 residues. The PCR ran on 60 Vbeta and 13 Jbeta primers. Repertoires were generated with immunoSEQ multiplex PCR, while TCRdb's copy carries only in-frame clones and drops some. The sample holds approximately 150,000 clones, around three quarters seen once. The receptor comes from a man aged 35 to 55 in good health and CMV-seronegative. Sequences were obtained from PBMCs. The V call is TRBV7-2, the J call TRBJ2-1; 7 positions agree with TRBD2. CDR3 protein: CASRLDGGSSYNEQFF. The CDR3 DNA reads TGTGCCAGCAGATTAGACGGCGGGAGCTCCTACAATGAGCAGTTCTTC.